The following is a T cell receptor (beta chain) sequence with its context. The sample is drawn from a study of blood T cell repertoires in COVID-19. The protocol was immunoSEQ multiplex PCR, while the TCRdb copy is restricted to in-frame clones and leaves out a portion. There are 200,000 or so clones in the sample; 80% to 90% occur only once, and 9% to 15% lies in the top ten. The ends were cut back, 10 bases at V and 2 bases at J, with 16 bases in the middle. The CDR3 extends over 14 amino acids. Germline CDR1 reads MDHEN; CDR2 reads SYDVKM. This chain connects TRBV28 to TRBJ2-3; maybe TRBD2 (5 bases). The sequence came from a woman older than 75 with COVID-19, enrolled during active disease. Sequenced sample: peripheral blood. CDR3 coding DNA: TGTGCCACCGATAGTAGCGCACCCACAGATACGCAGTATTTT. Protein: CATDSSAPTDTQYF.